This TCR beta chain was retrieved from a study of blood T cells in healthy people across ages. Study findings and constraints: TCR beta diversity was tightly associated with the proportion of naive T cells.

The authors ran a second PCR of about 7 to 12 cycles using a sample-barcoded 5' primer and a J-beta primer mix. Every sample produced at least 3 million CDR3-containing paired-end reads. Via MiXCR, TCRdb re-called the 5' RACE reads, giving one row per CDR3 protein. The repertoire holds about 400,000 distinct CDR3 sequences, with roughly half as singletons. A note on this clonotype: The antigen is unknown.

The CDR3 runs to 13 residues. Germline V lookup: CDR1 SGHTA, CDR2 FQGNSA. Trimming cost V 5 bases and J 3 bases, with 10 bases left between them. J is TRBJ1-2 and V is TRBV7-2; TRBD1 might be the D (5 bases). Sequenced material: blood. The TCR sequence derives from a man in his sixties in good health. The CDR3 region is CASSQGFDYGYTF. The DNA of the CDR3 is TGTGCCAGCAGCCAGGGTTTCGACTATGGCTACACCTTC.